One and the same sample provided the 4 T cell receptor beta chains below, sequenced in a study of cytomegalovirus exposure and HLA in healthy donors. The PCR had 60 Vbeta and 13 Jbeta primers. Sequenced by immunoSEQ multiplex PCR; TCRdb stores in-frame clones only, minus some. The top ten clones hold about 1.7% of a sample with fewer than 200,000 clones, roughly four fifths of them seen once. The sample taken for sequencing was PBMCs. The receptors originated from a woman between 18 and 29 years old in good health and CMV-seronegative.

On this clone: One junction end does not reproduce the germline sequence, and a read error may be involved. The chain couples TRBV7-9 to TRBJ2-3; 14 bases match TRBD2. CDR3 length equals 16 residues. The germline gives CDR1 SEHNR, CDR2 FQNEAQ (reference sequence). DNA for the CDR3: TGTTCCAGCAGCCTATCGGGACTAGCGGGAGTCGATACGCAGTATTTT. It encodes CSSSLSGLAGVDTQYF.

V usage is TRBV5-1 and J usage is TRBJ2-1; tentatively, D is TRBD1 (6 bases). Per germline, CDR1 SGHRS and CDR2 YFSETQ. V was clipped by 0 bases and J by 6 bases, with 10 bases between them. This CDR3 is built from 14 residues. CDR3 nucleotide sequence: TGCGCCAGCAGCTTGGCGGCAGGGGCCAATGAGCAGTTCTTC. The encoded protein is CASSLAAGANEQFF.

Remarks on this clone: Germline and junction disagree at one end, which may indicate a read error. This sample also contains other DNA sequences that code for the same CDR3. The chain uses TRBV6-5 and TRBJ2-3; 11 bases align to TRBD2. Germline V gives CDR1 MNHEY, CDR2 SVGAGI. CDR3 length: 16 residues. The DNA for the CDR3 is TGTGCCAGCAGCTACTCTCGACTAGCGGGACAAGATACGCAGTATTTT. Amino acid sequence: CASSYSRLAGQDTQYF.

The gene calls are TRBV19 and TRBJ2-7; a possible D gene is TRBD2 (6 bases). The CDR3 consists of 13 residues. Germline values: CDR1 LNHDA, CDR2 SQIVND (reference sequence). Between the trimmed V and J ends, which lost 3 bases and 5 bases, there was a span of 11 bases. CDR3 DNA sequence: TGTGCCAGTAGTATTGGAGGGCTCAACGAGCAGTACTTC. Translated, it gives CASSIGGLNEQYF.